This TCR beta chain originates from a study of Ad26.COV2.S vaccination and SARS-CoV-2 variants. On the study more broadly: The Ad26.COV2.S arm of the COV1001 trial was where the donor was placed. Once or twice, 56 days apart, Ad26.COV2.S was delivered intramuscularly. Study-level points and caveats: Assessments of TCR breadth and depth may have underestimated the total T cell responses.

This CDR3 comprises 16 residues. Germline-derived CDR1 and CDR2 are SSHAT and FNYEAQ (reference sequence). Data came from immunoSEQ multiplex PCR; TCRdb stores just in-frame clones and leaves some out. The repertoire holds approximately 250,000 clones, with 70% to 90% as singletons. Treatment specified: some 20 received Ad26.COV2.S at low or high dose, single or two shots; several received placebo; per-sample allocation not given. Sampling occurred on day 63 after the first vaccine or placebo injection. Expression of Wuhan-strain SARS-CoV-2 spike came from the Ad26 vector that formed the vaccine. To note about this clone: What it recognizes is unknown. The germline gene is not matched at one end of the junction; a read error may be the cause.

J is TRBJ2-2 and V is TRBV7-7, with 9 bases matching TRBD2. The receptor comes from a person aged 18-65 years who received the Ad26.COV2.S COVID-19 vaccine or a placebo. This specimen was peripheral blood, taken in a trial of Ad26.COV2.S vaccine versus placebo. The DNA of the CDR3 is TGTGCTAGCAGCCCCTCGACTAGCGGAGTTCCCGGGGAGCTGTTTTTT. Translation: CASSPSTSGVPGELFF. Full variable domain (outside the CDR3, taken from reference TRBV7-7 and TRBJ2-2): GAGVSQSPRYKVTKRGQDVTLRCDPISSHATLYWYQQALGQGPEFLTYFNYEAQPDKSGLPSDRFSAERPEGSISTLTIQRTEQRDSAMYRCASSPSTSGVPGELFFGEGSRLTVL.